This T cell receptor beta chain comes out of a study of cytomegalovirus exposure and HLA in healthy donors. General study points: One variant, a missense change in DCLRE1C, was linked in a later analysis to TCR beta V- and J-gene trimming. When analyzed later, the rates of TCR association showed variation by HLA locus, with DRB1 the most and HLA-C the fewest.

Each of the donors was a healthy bone marrow donor. Both 60 Vbeta primers and 13 Jbeta primers went into the PCR. TCRdb's table, derived via immunoSEQ multiplex PCR, lists solely in-frame clones and lacks some. Among about 200,000 clones listed, 80% to 90% were seen once. The CDR3 extends over 14 amino acids. Germline lookup yields CDR1 MNHNS and CDR2 SASEGT. V gave up 6 bases and J gave up 2 bases; unmatched junction bases: 4. Points on this clone: Its antigen is undetermined.

This TCR was recovered from a woman under 40 in good health and CMV-seronegative. V usage is TRBV6-1 and J usage is TRBJ2-1, with TRBD1 matching 7 bases. The sample taken for sequencing was PBMCs. The CDR3 region is CASSRDSTYNEQFF. The CDR3 DNA reads TGTGCCAGCAGCCGGGACAGCACCTACAATGAGCAGTTCTTC.